The entry below describes one TCR beta chain. Per the authors' pipeline: Estimation of nucleated cell counts relied on the amplification of reference gene primers. Clones were read by immunoSEQ multiplex PCR, and TCRdb kept only the in-frame ones, dropping some. V and J calls and clone size come straight from that table; D and trimming were deduced from the DNA. The top ten clones hold around 6.5% of a sample with 150,000 to 200,000 clones, 70% to 90% of them seen once. Trimming took 1 base from V and 5 from J; bases not matched to a gene: 10. CDR3 length equals 17 residues. Germline CDR1 and CDR2: SGHRS and YFSETQ. The record originates from a study of blood T cell repertoires in COVID-19. Looking at the study overall: Samples representing acute and convalescent COVID-19 were sourced from the United States, Italy and Spain.

J is TRBJ2-2 and V is TRBV5-1; 8 nucleotides align to TRBD1. The clonotype was recovered from a woman over 75 in a cohort sampled during active or convalescent COVID-19. The specimen was peripheral blood. The CDR3 sequence is CASSLLGAGGSTGELFF. The CDR3 bases are TGCGCCAGCAGCTTGCTTGGGGCAGGGGGCTCTACCGGGGAGCTGTTTTTT.